This T cell receptor (beta chain) was sequenced for a study of OX40 agonist ivuxolimab in advanced cancers. General study findings and limits: In CD8+ T cells, expanded clones were on average more numerous than in CD4+.

With regard to this clone: Its specificity is unknown.

This table comes from immunoSEQ multiplex PCR, and its TCRdb copy is limited to in-frame clones, with some not included. The sample includes some 70,000 clones, under 90% of them seen just once. With 0 bases removed from V and 2 bases from J, the gap between germline ends came to 14 bases. Per germline, CDR1 MNHEY and CDR2 SVGAGI. The CDR3 is 16 residues long. The chain links TRBV6-5 to TRBJ2-7; D might be TRBD1 (6 bases). The sequencing used CD4+ or CD8+ T cells sorted from blood, collected in a trial of the OX40 agonist ivuxolimab. This receptor was identified in an adult with an advanced solid tumor such as melanoma, head and neck, liver or kidney cancer. DNA for the CDR3: TGTGCCAGCAGTTACTCGAAGTCAGGGGCCACCTACGAGCAGTACTTC. Protein product: CASSYSKSGATYEQYF.